One and the same sample provided the 21 T cell receptor beta chains below, sequenced in a study of blood T cell repertoires in COVID-19. Sequencing was performed with immunoSEQ multiplex PCR; in TCRdb, only in-frame clones are kept and a portion is missing. The repertoire holds 140,000 to 150,000 clones, with 65% to 90% as singletons. Sequences were obtained from peripheral blood. The receptors here all came from a man aged 60 to 75 with active or convalescent COVID-19.

This chain joins TRBV18 and TRBJ2-1, with 8 nucleotides matching TRBD1. CDR3 length: 19 residues. Looked up from germline, CDR1 is KGHSH and CDR2 is LQKENI. The V gene end was trimmed by 1 base and the J gene end by 3 bases; junction bases not matched to a gene: 14. DNA of the CDR3: TGTGCCAGCTCACCACGTATTATACAGGGGGTACAAGTCTACAATGAGCAGTTCTTC. This gives the protein CASSPRIIQGVQVYNEQFF.

The chain employs TRBV30 and TRBJ2-2, with 8 bases lining up with TRBD1. CDR1 is GTSNPN, CDR2 SVGIG, per germline (reference sequence). The CDR3 spans 16 residues. The V and J ends lost 4 bases and 2 bases, in that order; junction bases with no gene match: 9. DNA for the CDR3: TGTGCCTGGATGGCTGGCAGGGGGCGTAACACCGGGGAGCTGTTTTTT. Translated, it gives CAWMAGRGRNTGELFF.

The chain links TRBV12-3 or TRBV12-4 to TRBJ1-1; the D is unclear. V was trimmed by 5 bases and J by 8 bases, leaving 12 bases between them. CDR3 length: 12 residues. Written as DNA, the CDR3 is TGTGCCAGCAGTCCCGGAGGCCGCGAAGCTTTCTTT. This sequence encodes CASSPGGREAFF.

The rearrangement joins TRBV14 to TRBJ2-2; 11 positions match TRBD1. Trimming took 4 bases from V and 7 from J; bases not matched to a gene: 2. CDR1 is SGHDN, CDR2 FVKESK, per germline. The CDR3 is 14 amino acids. The CDR3: CASSRDRGIGELFF. The CDR3, as DNA: TGTGCCAGCAGCCGGGACAGGGGGATCGGGGAGCTGTTTTTT.

V is TRBV5-1 and J is TRBJ2-7; 11 nucleotides agree with TRBD2. Germline V gene data show CDR1 as SGHRS and CDR2 as YFSETQ. CDR3 length: 15 amino acids. The ends lost 0 bases at V and 5 bases at J; junction bases unmatched: 4. The CDR3 is CASSLVGSGRDEQYV. As DNA, the CDR3 is TGCGCCAGCAGCTTGGTAGGTAGCGGGAGGGACGAGCAGTACGTC.

This clone was counted a few times. The V call is TRBV3-1 (or the pseudogene TRBV3-2), the J call TRBJ1-2; TRBD1 matches at 9 bases. J gave up 3 bases and V 5 bases, and 13 bases lay outside the gene matches. Germline V gives CDR1 LGHDT, CDR2 YNNKEL (reference sequence). The length of the CDR3 is 17 residues. The CDR3 bases are TGTGCCAGCAGCGTTCACTACAGGGGGCGGGAGGACTATGGCTACACCTTC. Protein: CASSVHYRGREDYGYTF.

The chain has TRBV20-1 and TRBJ2-5; 8 nucleotides agree with TRBD1. J gave up 3 bases and V 6 bases, and 0 bases lay outside the gene matches. Germline V CDR1 and CDR2: DFQATT, SNEGSKA (reference sequence). CDR3 length: 11 residues. The CDR3 region is CSADREETQYF. In nucleotides, the CDR3 is TGCAGTGCGGACAGGGAAGAGACCCAGTACTTC.

This clone was recorded once. The chain couples TRBV6-1 to TRBJ1-2; 9 nucleotides match TRBD1. Germline CDR1 MNHNS, CDR2 SASEGT. V dropped 3 bases and J dropped 6; count of bases not matched to a gene: 8. There are 15 residues in the CDR3. The CDR3 bases are TGTGCCAGCAGTGATGGGACAGGGCGGGGGAATGGCTACACCTTC. It translates to CASSDGTGRGNGYTF.

V usage is TRBV5-4 and J usage is TRBJ2-1, with D possibly matching TRBD1 (5 bases). CDR3 length: 16 amino acids. Germline CDR1 is SGHNT and CDR2 is YYREEE (reference sequence). V lost 4 bases to trimming and J lost 5 bases, with 19 bases between them. The CDR3 DNA sequence: TGTGCCAGCAGCATAACAGGTAGCAGGCTAAACAATGAGCAGTTCTTC. This gives the protein CASSITGSRLNNEQFF.

Remarks on this clone: A junction boundary mismatches the germline segment, possibly from a read error. This rearrangement joins TRBV7-7 to TRBJ1-5; D uncertain. Germline CDR1 and CDR2: SSHAT and FNYEAQ (reference sequence). The CDR3 is 13 residues long. CDR3 bases: TGTGCTAGCAGCTTAGGTACGGGTCAGCCCCAGCATTTT. This translates into CASSLGTGQPQHF.

The chain has TRBV30 and TRBJ2-7; tentatively, D is TRBD2 (6 bases). This CDR3 region has 15 residues. The V end was cut by 2 bases, the J end by 1 base, with 15 bases between. Germline assignment: CDR1 GTSNPN and CDR2 SVGIG (reference sequence). CDR3 nucleotides: TGTGCCTGGAGTCCCCGGGACTTCTTTTCCTACGAGCAGTACTTC. Its translation: CAWSPRDFFSYEQYF.

The count of this clone is one. V and J are TRBV19 and TRBJ2-6, with TRBD1 as a possible D gene (8 bases). Trimming pared 2 bases from V and 2 bases from J, leaving 13 bases between. The CDR3 contains 17 residues. From germline, CDR1 is LNHDA and CDR2 SQIVND (reference sequence). CDR3 DNA: TGTGCCAGTAGTATAAACAGGGGGGGGCCTGGGGCCAACGTCCTGACTTTC. Its protein product is CASSINRGGPGANVLTF.

The V gene is TRBV7-8, the J gene TRBJ1-5; 9 bases are a match to TRBD1. V lost 5 bases to trimming and J lost 9 bases; unmatched junction nucleotides: 8. The CDR3 length is 14 residues. The V gene's germline CDR1 is SGHVS and CDR2 FQNEAQ. The CDR3 is CASSAGQGSRPQHF. CDR3 nucleotide sequence: TGTGCCAGCAGCGCCGGACAGGGGAGCCGGCCCCAGCATTTT.

The V call is TRBV2, the J call TRBJ2-7, with D maybe TRBD2 (6 bases). Per germline, CDR1 SNHLY and CDR2 FYNNEI. The CDR3 is 14 amino acids. V was cut by 6 bases and J by 3 bases, with 15 bases left in between. The CDR3 sequence is CASSGTLLDYEQYF. CDR3 DNA sequence: TGTGCCAGCAGCGGGACTTTGTTAGACTACGAGCAGTACTTC.

This chain joins TRBV19 and TRBJ1-1; D is perhaps TRBD1 (5 bases). Germline V lookup: CDR1 LNHDA, CDR2 SQIVND (reference sequence). The CDR3 has 15 residues. V lost 10 bases to trimming and J lost 1 base, with 19 bases between them. The CDR3 is CATISLGGRNTEAFF. DNA for the CDR3: TGTGCCACCATCAGCCTCGGGGGTCGGAACACTGAAGCTTTCTTT.

The chain combines TRBV5-1 with TRBJ2-2; D is possibly TRBD1 (6 bases). The germline V and J ends were trimmed by 4 bases and 0 bases, with 7 bases remaining between them. The V gene's germline CDR1 is SGHRS and CDR2 YFSETQ. The CDR3 totals 14 residues. CDR3 sequence reads: CASSGTSNTGELFF. The CDR3 nucleotides read TGCGCCAGCAGCGGGACATCGAACACCGGGGAGCTGTTTTTT.

The J gene is TRBJ1-2, the V gene TRBV7-9; 9 bases are shared with TRBD1. There are 16 residues in the CDR3. Germline-derived CDR1 and CDR2 are SEHNR and FQNEAQ (reference sequence). Trimming cost V 8 bases and J 6 bases; bases outside gene matches: 16. The CDR3 sequence: CASPVVLGTGTNGYTF. The CDR3 coding sequence is TGTGCCAGCCCAGTCGTTCTCGGGACAGGGACCAATGGCTACACCTTC.

This clone has only a few counts. The CDR3, as DNA: TGCGCCAGCAGTCAGTTTTTTCAGGCCACCGGGGAGCTGTTTTTT. Its translation is CASSQFFQATGELFF. V is TRBV23-1 and J is TRBJ2-2; unclear D gene. TRBV23-1 is an ORF, with its function uncertain. This CDR3 has 15 residues. Trimming removed 3 bases at V and 4 bases at J, with 12 bases between.

J is TRBJ2-5 and V is TRBV7-2; D gene uncertain. CDR1 SGHTA and CDR2 FQGNSA come from the germline V gene. The length of the CDR3 is 12 residues. V shed 2 bases and J shed 3 bases, with 4 bases lying between them. For the CDR3, the DNA is TGTGCCAGCAGCTTAACTAAAGAGACCCAGTACTTC. Its protein is CASSLTKETQYF.

This clone came up a few times. The chain has TRBV6-1 and TRBJ1-2; D gene unclear. This CDR3 comprises 15 residues. V lost 3 bases and J 2 bases, leaving 13 bases between the germline ends. In germline, CDR1 is MNHNS, CDR2 SASEGT. The CDR3 region has the DNA TGTGCCAGCAGTGACCCGTCTAGAAGAAACTATGGCTACACCTTC. This gives the protein CASSDPSRRNYGYTF.

The rearrangement links TRBV5-5 to TRBJ1-1; possibly TRBD1 for D (6 bases). With 4 bases removed from V and 5 bases from J, the gap between germline ends came to 18 bases. This CDR3 contains 15 residues. Germline V lookup: CDR1 SGHKS, CDR2 YYEKEE (reference sequence). DNA of the CDR3: TGTGCCAGCAGCCAAGCTCCCAGGGGAGATACTGAAGCTTTCTTT. Amino acids: CASSQAPRGDTEAFF. Based on the CDR3 plus reference TRBV5-5 and TRBJ1-1, the full variable domain is DAGVTQSPTHLIKTRGQQVTLRCSPISGHKSVSWYQQVLGQGPQFIFQYYEKEERGRGNFPDRFSARQFPNYSSELNVNALLLGDSALYLCASSQAPRGDTEAFFGQGTRLTVV.